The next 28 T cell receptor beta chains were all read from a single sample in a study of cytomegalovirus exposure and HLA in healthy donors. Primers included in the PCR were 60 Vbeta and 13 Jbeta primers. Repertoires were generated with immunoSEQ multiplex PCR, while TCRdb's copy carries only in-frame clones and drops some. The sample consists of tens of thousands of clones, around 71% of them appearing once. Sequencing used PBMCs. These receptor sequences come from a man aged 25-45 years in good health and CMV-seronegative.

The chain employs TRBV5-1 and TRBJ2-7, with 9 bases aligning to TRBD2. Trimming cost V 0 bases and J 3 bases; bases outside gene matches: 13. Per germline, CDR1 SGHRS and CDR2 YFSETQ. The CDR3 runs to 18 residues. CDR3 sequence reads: CASSLAESGRTTFYEQYF. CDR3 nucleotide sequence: TGCGCCAGCAGCTTGGCCGAGAGCGGGAGGACTACTTTCTACGAGCAGTACTTC.

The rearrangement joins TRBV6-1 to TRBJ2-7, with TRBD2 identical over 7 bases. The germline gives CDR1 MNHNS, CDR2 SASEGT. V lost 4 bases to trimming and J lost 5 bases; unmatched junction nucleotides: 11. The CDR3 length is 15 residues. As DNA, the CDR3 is TGTGCCAGCAGTGGGATGGCGGGAGCTTCCAACGAGCAGTACTTC. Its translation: CASSGMAGASNEQYF.

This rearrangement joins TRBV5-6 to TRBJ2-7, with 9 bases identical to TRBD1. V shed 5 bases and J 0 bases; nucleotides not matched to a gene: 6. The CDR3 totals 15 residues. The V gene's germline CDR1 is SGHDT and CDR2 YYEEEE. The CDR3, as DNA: TGTGCCAGCAGTTACGGGACAGGGTTCTCCTACGAGCAGTACTTC. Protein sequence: CASSYGTGFSYEQYF.

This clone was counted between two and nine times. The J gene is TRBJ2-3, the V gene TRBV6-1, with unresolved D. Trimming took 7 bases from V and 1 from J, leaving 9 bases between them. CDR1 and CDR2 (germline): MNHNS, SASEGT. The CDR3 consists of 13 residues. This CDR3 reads CASNYFGTDTQYF. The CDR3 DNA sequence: TGTGCCAGCAACTATTTTGGCACAGATACGCAGTATTTT.

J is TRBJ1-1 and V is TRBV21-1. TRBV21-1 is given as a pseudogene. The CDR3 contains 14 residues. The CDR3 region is CASSKRSGITEAFF. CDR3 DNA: TGTGCCAGCAGCAAAAGGTCCGGGATCACTGAAGCTTTCTTT.

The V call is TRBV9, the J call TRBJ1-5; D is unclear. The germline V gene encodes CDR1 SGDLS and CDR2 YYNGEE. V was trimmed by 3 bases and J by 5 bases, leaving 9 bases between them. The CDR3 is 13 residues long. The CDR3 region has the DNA TGTGCCAGCAGCGCCGGGTCATATCAGCCCCAGCATTTT. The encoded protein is CASSAGSYQPQHF. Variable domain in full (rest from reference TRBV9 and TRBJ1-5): DSGVTQTPKHLITATGQRVTLRCSPRSGDLSVYWYQQSLDQGLQFLIQYYNGEERAKGNILERFSAQQFPDLHSELNLSSLELGDSALYFCASSAGSYQPQHFGDGTRLSIL.

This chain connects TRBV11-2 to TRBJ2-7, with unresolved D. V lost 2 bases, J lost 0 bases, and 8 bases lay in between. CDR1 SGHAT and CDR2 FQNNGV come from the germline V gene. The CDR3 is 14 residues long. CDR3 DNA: TGTGCCAGCAGCTTATATTCGTACTCCTACGAGCAGTACTTC. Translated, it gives CASSLYSYSYEQYF.

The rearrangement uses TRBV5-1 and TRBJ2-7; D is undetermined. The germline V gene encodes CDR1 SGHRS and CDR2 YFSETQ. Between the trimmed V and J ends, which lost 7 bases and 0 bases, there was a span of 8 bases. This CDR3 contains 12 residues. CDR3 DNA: TGCGCCAGCGACTCGAGCTCCTACGAGCAGTACTTC. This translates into CASDSSSYEQYF. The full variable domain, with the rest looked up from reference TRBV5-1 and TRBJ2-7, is KAGVTQTPRYLIKTRGQQVTLSCSPISGHRSVSWYQQTPGQGLQFLFEYFSETQRNKGNFPGRFSGRQFSNSRSEMNVSTLELGDSALYLCASDSSSYEQYFGPGTRLTVT.

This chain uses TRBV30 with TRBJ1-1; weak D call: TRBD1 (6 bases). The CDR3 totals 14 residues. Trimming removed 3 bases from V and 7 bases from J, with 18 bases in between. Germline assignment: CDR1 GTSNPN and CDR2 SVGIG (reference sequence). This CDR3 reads CAWRGVQGLGEAFF. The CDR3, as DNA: TGTGCCTGGAGGGGGGTACAGGGATTGGGTGAAGCTTTCTTT.

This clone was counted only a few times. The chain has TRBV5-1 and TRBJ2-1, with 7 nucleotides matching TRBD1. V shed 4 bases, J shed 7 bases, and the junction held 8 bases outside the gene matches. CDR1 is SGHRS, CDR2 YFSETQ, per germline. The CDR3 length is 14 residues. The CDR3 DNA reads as TGCGCCAGCAGCACCGGACAGGCTTTGAATGAGCAGTTCTTC. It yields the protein CASSTGQALNEQFF.

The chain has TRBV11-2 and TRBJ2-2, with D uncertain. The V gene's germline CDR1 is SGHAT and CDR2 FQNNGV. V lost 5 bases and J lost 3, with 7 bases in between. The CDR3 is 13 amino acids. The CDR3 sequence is CASSTGHTGELFF. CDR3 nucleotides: TGTGCCAGCAGCACCGGTCACACCGGGGAGCTGTTTTTT.

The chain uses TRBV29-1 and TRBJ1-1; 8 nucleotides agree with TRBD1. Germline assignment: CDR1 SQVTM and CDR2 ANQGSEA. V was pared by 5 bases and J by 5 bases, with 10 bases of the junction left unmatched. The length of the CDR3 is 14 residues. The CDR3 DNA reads TGCAGCGTTCGGGGGAGGACAGGGAGGACTGAAGCTTTCTTT. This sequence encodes CSVRGRTGRTEAFF.

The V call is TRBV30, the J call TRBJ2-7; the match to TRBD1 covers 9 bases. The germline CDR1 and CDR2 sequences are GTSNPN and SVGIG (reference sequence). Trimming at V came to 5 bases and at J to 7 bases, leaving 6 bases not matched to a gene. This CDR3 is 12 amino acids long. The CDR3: CAWERDRGEQYF. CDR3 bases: TGTGCCTGGGAACGCGACAGGGGGGAGCAGTACTTC.

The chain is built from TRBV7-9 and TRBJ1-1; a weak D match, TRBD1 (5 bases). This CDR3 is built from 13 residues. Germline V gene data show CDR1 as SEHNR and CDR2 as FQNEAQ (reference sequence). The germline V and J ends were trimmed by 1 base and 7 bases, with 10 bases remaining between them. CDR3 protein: CASSLVVGGEAFF. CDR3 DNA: TGTGCCAGCAGCTTAGTGGTCGGGGGTGAAGCTTTCTTT.

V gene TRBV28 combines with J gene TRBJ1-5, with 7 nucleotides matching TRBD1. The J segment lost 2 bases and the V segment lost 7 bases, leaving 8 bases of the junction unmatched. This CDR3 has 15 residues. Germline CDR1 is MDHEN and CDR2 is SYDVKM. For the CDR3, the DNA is TGTGCCAGCACCCTGTCGACAGGGCGCAATCAGCCCCAGCATTTT. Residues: CASTLSTGRNQPQHF. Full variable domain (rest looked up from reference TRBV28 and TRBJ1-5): DVKVTQSSRYLVKRTGEKVFLECVQDMDHENMFWYRQDPGLGLRLIYFSYDVKMKEKGDIPEGYSVSREKKERFSLILESASTNQTSMYLCASTLSTGRNQPQHFGDGTRLSIL.

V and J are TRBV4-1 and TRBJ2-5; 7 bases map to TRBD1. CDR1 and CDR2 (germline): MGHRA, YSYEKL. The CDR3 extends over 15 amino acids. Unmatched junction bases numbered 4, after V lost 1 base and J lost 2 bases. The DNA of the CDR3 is TGCGCCAGCAGCCAAGCACCGGGACAGCAAGAGACCCAGTACTTC. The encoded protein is CASSQAPGQQETQYF.

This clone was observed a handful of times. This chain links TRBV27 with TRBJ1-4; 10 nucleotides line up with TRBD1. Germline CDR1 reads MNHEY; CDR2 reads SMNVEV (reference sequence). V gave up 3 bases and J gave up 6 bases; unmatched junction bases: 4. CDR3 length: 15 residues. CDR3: CASSFLGTGDEKLFF. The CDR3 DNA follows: TGTGCCAGCAGTTTCCTAGGGACAGGGGATGAAAAACTGTTTTTT.

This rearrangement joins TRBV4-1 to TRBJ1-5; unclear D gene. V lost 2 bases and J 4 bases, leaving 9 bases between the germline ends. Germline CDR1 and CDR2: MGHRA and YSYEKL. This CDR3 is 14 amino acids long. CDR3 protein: CASSQKIENQPQHF. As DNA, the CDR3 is TGCGCCAGCAGCCAAAAGATCGAGAATCAGCCCCAGCATTTT.

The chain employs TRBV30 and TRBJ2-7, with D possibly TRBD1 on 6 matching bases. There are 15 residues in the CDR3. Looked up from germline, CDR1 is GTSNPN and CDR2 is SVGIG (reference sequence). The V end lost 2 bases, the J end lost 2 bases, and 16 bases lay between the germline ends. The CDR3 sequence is CAWSPRQDRTYEQYF. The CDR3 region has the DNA TGTGCCTGGAGTCCGCGACAGGATCGTACCTACGAGCAGTACTTC.

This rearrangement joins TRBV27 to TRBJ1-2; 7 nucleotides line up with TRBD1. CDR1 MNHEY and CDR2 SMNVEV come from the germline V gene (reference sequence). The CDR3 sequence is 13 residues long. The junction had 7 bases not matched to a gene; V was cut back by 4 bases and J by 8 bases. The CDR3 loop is CASSSDRVGGYTF. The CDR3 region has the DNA TGTGCCAGCAGTTCAGACAGGGTCGGCGGCTACACCTTC.

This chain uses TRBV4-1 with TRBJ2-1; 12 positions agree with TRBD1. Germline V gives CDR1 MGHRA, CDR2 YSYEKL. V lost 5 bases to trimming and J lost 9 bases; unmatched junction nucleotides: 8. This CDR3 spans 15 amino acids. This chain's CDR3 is CASSVSGTGGTEQFF. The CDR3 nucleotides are TGCGCCAGCAGCGTATCCGGGACAGGGGGCACTGAGCAGTTCTTC.

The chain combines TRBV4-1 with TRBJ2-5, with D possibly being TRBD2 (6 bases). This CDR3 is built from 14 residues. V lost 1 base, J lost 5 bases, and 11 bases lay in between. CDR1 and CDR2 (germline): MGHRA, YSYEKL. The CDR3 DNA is TGCGCCAGCAGCCAAGGGACCCGGGGGGAGACCCAGTACTTC. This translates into CASSQGTRGETQYF.

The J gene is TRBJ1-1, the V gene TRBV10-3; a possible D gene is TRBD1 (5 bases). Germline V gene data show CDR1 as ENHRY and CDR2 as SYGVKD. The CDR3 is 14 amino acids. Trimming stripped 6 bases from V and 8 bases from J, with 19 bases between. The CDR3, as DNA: TGTGCCATCAGGGACAAGGTAAATGGCAGCGAAGCTTTCTTT. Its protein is CAIRDKVNGSEAFF.

CDR3 coding DNA: TGCGCCAGCAGCCAGGATATTCAGGGGGCATACTATGGCTACACCTTC. It encodes CASSQDIQGAYYGYTF. This chain connects TRBV4-3 to TRBJ1-2, with 8 bases identical to TRBD1. CDR1 is LGHNA, CDR2 YSLEER, per germline. The CDR3 totals 16 residues. The J segment lost 3 bases and the V segment lost 3 bases, leaving 9 bases of the junction unmatched.

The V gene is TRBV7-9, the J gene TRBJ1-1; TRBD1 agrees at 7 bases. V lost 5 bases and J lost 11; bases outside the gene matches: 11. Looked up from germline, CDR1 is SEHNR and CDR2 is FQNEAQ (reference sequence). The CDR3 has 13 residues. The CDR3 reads CASSHDRADEAFF. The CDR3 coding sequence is TGTGCCAGCAGCCATGACAGGGCCGATGAGGCTTTCTTT.

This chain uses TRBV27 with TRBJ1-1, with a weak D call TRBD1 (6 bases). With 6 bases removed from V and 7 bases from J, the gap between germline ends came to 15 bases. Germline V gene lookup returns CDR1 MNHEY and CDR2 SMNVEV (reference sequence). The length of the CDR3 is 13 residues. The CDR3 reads CASSPGGVGEAFF. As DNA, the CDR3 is TGTGCCAGCAGCCCTGGGGGCGTGGGTGAAGCTTTCTTT.

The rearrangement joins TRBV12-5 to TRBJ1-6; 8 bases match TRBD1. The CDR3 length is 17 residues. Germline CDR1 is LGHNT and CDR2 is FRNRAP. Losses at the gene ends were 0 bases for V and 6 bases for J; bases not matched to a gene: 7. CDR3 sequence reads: CASGLVVRTGSNSPLHF. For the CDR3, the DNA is TGTGCTAGTGGTTTGGTGGTTCGGACAGGGTCTAATTCACCCCTCCACTTT.

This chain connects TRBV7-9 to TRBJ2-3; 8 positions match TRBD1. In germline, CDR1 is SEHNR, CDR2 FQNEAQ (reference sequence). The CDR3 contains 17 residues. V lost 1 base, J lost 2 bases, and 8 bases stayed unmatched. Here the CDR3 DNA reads TGTGCCAGCAGCTTAGTTGTGACAGGGGAGGTCACAGATACGCAGTATTTT. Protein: CASSLVVTGEVTDTQYF.